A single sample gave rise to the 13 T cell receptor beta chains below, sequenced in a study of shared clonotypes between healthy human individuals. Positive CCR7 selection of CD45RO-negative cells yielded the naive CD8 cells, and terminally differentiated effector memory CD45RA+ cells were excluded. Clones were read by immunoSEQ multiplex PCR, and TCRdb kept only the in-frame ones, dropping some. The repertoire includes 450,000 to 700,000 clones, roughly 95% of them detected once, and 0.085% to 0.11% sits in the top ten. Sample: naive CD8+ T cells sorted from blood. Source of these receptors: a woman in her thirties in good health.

Written as DNA, the CDR3 is TGCGCCAGCAGCCCGCGGGGAGGACCCCCGAACACCGGGGAGCTGTTTTTT. It encodes CASSPRGGPPNTGELFF. V and J are TRBV5-1 and TRBJ2-2; the D gene is possibly TRBD2 (6 bases). Germline values: CDR1 SGHRS, CDR2 YFSETQ. Trimming removed 4 bases from V and 0 bases from J, with 16 bases in between. This CDR3 has 17 amino acids.

The CDR3 region has the DNA TGTGCCATCGGGACCGCGCTCGGCGGGAGGAGAGCCAAAAACATTCAGTACTTC. It specifies CAIGTALGGRRAKNIQYF. This chain connects TRBV2 to TRBJ2-4, with 8 bases aligning to TRBD2. The CDR3 covers 18 residues. With V trimmed by 10 bases and J by 0 bases, 17 bases remained unmatched. Germline V CDR1 and CDR2: SNHLY, FYNNEI. Full variable domain (missing parts from reference TRBV2 and TRBJ2-4): EPEVTQTPSHQVTQMGQEVILRCVPISNHLYFYWYRQILGQKVEFLVSFYNNEISEKSEIFDDQFSVERPDGSNFTLKIRSTKLEDSAMYFCAIGTALGGRRAKNIQYFGAGTRLSVL.

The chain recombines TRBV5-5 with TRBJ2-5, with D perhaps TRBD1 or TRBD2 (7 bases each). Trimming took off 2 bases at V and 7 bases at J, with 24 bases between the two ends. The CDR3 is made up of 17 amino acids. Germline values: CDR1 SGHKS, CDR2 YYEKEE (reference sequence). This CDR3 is CASSFGQAGAISGTQYF. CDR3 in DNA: TGTGCCAGCAGCTTCGGACAGGCGGGGGCCATAAGTGGGACCCAGTACTTC.

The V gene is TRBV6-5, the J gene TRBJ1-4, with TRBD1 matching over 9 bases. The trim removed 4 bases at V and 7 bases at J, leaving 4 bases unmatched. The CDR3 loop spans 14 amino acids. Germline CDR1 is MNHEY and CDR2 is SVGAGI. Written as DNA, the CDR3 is TGTGCCAGCAGTTGGGGGACAGGGACTGAAAAACTGTTTTTT. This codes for CASSWGTGTEKLFF.

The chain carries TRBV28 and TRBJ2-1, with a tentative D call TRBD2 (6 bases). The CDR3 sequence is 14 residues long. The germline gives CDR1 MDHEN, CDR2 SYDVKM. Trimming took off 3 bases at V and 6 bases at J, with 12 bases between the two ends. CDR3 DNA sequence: TGTGCCAGCAGTTTCATTGGGGACTCCAATGAGCAGTTCTTC. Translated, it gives CASSFIGDSNEQFF.

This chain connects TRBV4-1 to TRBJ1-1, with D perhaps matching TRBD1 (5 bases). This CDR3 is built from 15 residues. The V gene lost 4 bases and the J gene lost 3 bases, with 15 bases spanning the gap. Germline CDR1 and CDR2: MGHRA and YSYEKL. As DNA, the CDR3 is TGCGCCAGCAGCCGGTCAGGGCCCTGGGACACTGAAGCTTTCTTT. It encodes CASSRSGPWDTEAFF.

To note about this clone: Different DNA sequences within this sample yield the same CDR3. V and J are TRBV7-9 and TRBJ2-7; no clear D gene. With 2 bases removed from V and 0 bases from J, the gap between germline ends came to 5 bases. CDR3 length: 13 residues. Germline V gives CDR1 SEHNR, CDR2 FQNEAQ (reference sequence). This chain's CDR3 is CASSLPRSYEQYF. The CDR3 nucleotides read TGTGCCAGCAGCTTACCACGCTCCTACGAGCAGTACTTC.

CDR3: CASSSSSAEAAYEQYF. For the CDR3, the DNA is TGTGCCAGCAGTTCAAGTTCAGCGGAAGCGGCCTACGAGCAGTACTTC. The chain carries TRBV27 and TRBJ2-7; tentatively, D is TRBD2 (5 bases). V dropped 4 bases and J dropped 2 bases, with 18 bases sitting between them. This CDR3 region has 16 residues. The V gene's germline CDR1 is MNHEY and CDR2 SMNVEV (reference sequence).

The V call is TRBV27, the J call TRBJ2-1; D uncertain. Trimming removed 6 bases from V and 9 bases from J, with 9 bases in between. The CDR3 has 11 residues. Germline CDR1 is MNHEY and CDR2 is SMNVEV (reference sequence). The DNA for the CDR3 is TGTGCCAGCAGCCCGGGTATTGAGCAGTTCTTC. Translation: CASSPGIEQFF.

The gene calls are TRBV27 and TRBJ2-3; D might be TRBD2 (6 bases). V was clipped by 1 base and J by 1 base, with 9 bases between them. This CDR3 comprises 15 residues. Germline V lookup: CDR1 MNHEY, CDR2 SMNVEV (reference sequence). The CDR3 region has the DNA TGTGCCAGCAGTTTATTTTCTAGCGGCACAGATACGCAGTATTTT. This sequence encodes CASSLFSSGTDTQYF.

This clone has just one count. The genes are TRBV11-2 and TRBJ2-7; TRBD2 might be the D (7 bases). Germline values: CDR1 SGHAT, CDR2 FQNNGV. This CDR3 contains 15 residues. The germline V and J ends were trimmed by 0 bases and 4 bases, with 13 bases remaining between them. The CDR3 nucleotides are TGTGCCAGCAGCTTAGAGCCGGGGGGCGGGTACGAGCAGTACTTC. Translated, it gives CASSLEPGGGYEQYF.

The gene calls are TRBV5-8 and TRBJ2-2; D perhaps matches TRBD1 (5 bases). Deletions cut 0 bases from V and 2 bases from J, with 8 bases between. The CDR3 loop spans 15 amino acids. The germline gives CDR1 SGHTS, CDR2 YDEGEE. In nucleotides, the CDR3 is TGTGCCAGCAGCTTGGTAGGGGTCAACACCGGGGAGCTGTTTTTT. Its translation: CASSLVGVNTGELFF. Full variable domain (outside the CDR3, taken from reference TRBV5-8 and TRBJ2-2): EAGVTQSPTHLIKTRGQQATLRCSPISGHTSVYWYQQALGLGLQFLLWYDEGEERNRGNFPPRFSGRQFPNYSSELNVNALELEDSALYLCASSLVGVNTGELFFGEGSRLTVL.

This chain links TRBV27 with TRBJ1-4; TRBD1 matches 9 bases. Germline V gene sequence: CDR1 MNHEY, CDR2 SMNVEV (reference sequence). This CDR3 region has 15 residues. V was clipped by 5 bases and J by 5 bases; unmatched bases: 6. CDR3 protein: CASSPQTGGNEKLFF. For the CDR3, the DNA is TGTGCCAGCAGTCCCCAGACAGGGGGAAATGAAAAACTGTTTTTT.